This TCR beta chain was recorded in a study of neurological immune-mediated disorders (dated by TCRdb to about 2019). Regarding the study in general: The study compared peripheral blood TCR-beta repertoires of HTLV-I-associated myelopathy (HAM/TSP) patients, multiple sclerosis patients and healthy controls using UMI-based sequencing. The cohort included approximately 70 subjects: approximately 15 with HAM/TSP, approximately 35 with multiple sclerosis, and approximately 20 healthy controls. Longitudinal samples, technical triplicates and paired sorted CD4+ and CD8+ T-cell subsets, alongside PBMC samples, were included among the approximately 99 TCR-beta libraries.

Paper-wide results and their limitations: TCR clonal expansion was highest in HAM/TSP patients and lowest in MS patients, with MS patients falling below even healthy controls. No identical CDR3 amino acid sequences were found to be shared among expanded clones across subjects, suggesting that TCR-beta repertoires were private in all groups.

The healthy controls were volunteers from a blood bank in Maryland, USA. For the sorted-subset TCR libraries, the starting material was around 1 million sorted CD4+ or CD8+ T cells. PBMCs were separated from peripheral blood using Ficoll-Hypaque density gradient centrifugation and then cryopreserved in liquid nitrogen. The study also sequenced paired sorted CD4+ and CD8+ subsets from healthy controls, HAM/TSP patients and MS patients. Including cysteine and phenylalanine, the CDR3 has 14 amino acids. Just CDR3 DNA is preserved here, 42 bases in frame from base 1. V drops 6 bases and J drops 1 base, leaving 13 bases in between. CDR1 and CDR2, looked up from the germline V gene, are SGHAT and FQNNGV. This clonotype has a count of ten or more. Its antigen target is currently unknown. No per-base quality is available; no much larger clone lies one base away. To synthesize cDNA, template-switch 5'RACE was performed with a primer carrying a 10-nucleotide random unique molecular identifier so that each TCR transcript was tagged. Every sequencing run yielded over 180 million TCR-beta sequences covering 15-18 subjects. The RNeasy kit was used to extract total RNA. The KAPA Real-time Library Amplification kit was used to amplify TCR-beta VDJ regions with primers targeting the TCR constant region and the 5'RACE anchor. A first PCR added sample indexes and Illumina adaptors, and a second PCR then raised library yield. After Ampure bead purification, the roughly 650 bp TCR product was size-selected on a 2% E-gel SizeSelection system. Library quality was checked on a Bioanalyzer, concentration was measured with Qubit, and libraries were quantified with the Kapa Library Quantification kit before pooling. Paired-end 2 x 150 bp sequencing of the libraries was performed on an Illumina HiSeq 2500. To increase sequence diversity, roughly 23-30% phiX was spiked into each library pool. On the study's bioinformatics: Quality-filtered reads were processed with the UMI-based MiGEC pipeline, which removed over 80% of raw TCR sequences during error correction. VDJ genes were aligned to IMGT germline references, and clonotypes were defined by unique CDR3 amino acid sequence plus V-J genes. Clonal expansion, Shannon diversity and CDR3 relatedness were evaluated with VDJtools (CalcPairwiseDistances, ClusterSamples), while phylogenetic trees were built in CLCbio workbench. Clones with at least 8 unique UMIs were defined as expanded, with this threshold being based on coefficient-of-variation modelling across technical triplicates. TCRdb itself trimmed the public reads at Q25 with fastp, ran MiXCR and retained productive beta chains. Merged by CDR3 protein, the rows form single entries marked with the most common genes and DNA. The V and J calls and clone size come from TCRdb's table, not from the authors' own analysis. The sample table holds more than 35,000 distinct CDR3 sequences, of which 6% to 7% were seen once. About 0.54% of the sample comes from the top ten.

The receptor's source is a woman between 40 and 55 years old in good health. Sequenced: CD4+ T cells from blood. The V gene is TRBV11-2 and the J gene is TRBJ2-7; matching of 6 bases hints at TRBD2 as the D gene. This receptor carries the CDR3 CASRRIAESYEQYF. The sequenced DNA is TGTGCCAGCAGGCGGATAGCGGAGTCCTACGAGCAGTACTTC.